Listed here are 23 T cell receptor beta chains from one sample, sequenced in a study of blood T cell repertoires in COVID-19. This table comes from immunoSEQ multiplex PCR, and its TCRdb copy is limited to in-frame clones, with some not included. The data hold fewer than 150,000 clones, with approximately 84% observed a single time. The material sequenced was peripheral blood. The receptors shown here come from a human donor in a cohort sampled during active COVID-19.

As regards this clone: Other DNA sequences in the sample encode the same CDR3. The J gene is TRBJ1-2, the V gene TRBV6-5; D is possibly TRBD1 (6 bases). Between the trimmed V and J ends, which lost 6 bases and 0 bases, there was a span of 11 bases. The germline gives CDR1 MNHEY, CDR2 SVGAGI. The length of the CDR3 is 14 residues. The CDR3, as DNA: TGTGCCAGCAGGTTGGGGGCCTCTAACTATGGCTACACCTTC. This sequence encodes CASRLGASNYGYTF.

The chain has TRBV5-1 and TRBJ1-1; D may be TRBD1 (5 bases). This CDR3 has 14 residues. Germline V CDR1 and CDR2: SGHRS, YFSETQ. V shed 5 bases and J shed 11 bases, with 22 bases lying between them. In DNA, the CDR3 is TGCGCCAGCAGAACCGACAGAGTACGGGCCCGGGCTTTCTTT. Its translation: CASRTDRVRARAFF.

V is TRBV3-1 (or the pseudogene TRBV3-2) and J is TRBJ2-5, with D maybe TRBD2 (6 bases). This CDR3 spans 15 amino acids. Trimming cost V 0 bases and J 5 bases, with 13 bases left between them. Germline CDR1 and CDR2: LGHDT and YNNKEL (reference sequence). The CDR3 reads CASSQDGGTGETQYF. The CDR3 DNA sequence: TGTGCCAGCAGCCAAGATGGGGGGACTGGGGAGACCCAGTACTTC.

The chain links TRBV3-1 (or the pseudogene TRBV3-2) to TRBJ1-6, with D unresolved. CDR1 and CDR2 from the germline V gene are LGHDT and YNNKEL (reference sequence). Trimming took off 0 bases at V and 10 bases at J, with 19 bases between the two ends. This CDR3 region has 17 residues. In DNA form, the CDR3 reads TGTGCCAGCAGCCAAGATCTCCCGGGGTGGACGGTGTCACCCCTCCACTTT. Protein product: CASSQDLPGWTVSPLHF.

This clone was picked up a small number of times. The chain recombines TRBV5-1 with TRBJ2-3, with 13 bases aligning to TRBD2. In germline, CDR1 is SGHRS, CDR2 YFSETQ. CDR3 length: 15 residues. The V gene end was trimmed by 6 bases and the J gene end by 3 bases; junction bases not matched to a gene: 4. Written as DNA, the CDR3 is TGCGCCAGCATTCCGGGACTAGCGGGGACAGATACGCAGTATTTT. Amino acid sequence: CASIPGLAGTDTQYF.

The V and J genes are TRBV5-1 and TRBJ1-3; maybe TRBD1 (6 bases). Per germline, CDR1 SGHRS and CDR2 YFSETQ. Deletions cut 3 bases from V and 0 bases from J, with 10 bases between. This CDR3 has 15 residues. For the CDR3, the DNA is TGCGCCAGCAGCTCCGACAGGAGCTCTGGAAACACCATATATTTT. This sequence encodes CASSSDRSSGNTIYF.

As for this clone: Germline and junction disagree at one end, which may indicate a read error. CDR3 residues: CASSQGTTPGLF. In nucleotides, the CDR3 is TGTGCCAGCAGTCAGGGGACAACCCCTGGTCTCTTC. The chain recombines TRBV6-6 with TRBJ2-7; tentatively, D is TRBD1 (6 bases). Germline CDR1 reads MNHNY; CDR2 reads SVGAGI (reference sequence). The length of the CDR3 is 12 residues.

A single count supports this clone. The chain recombines TRBV11-2 with TRBJ1-1; TRBD1 matches 7 bases. The CDR3 totals 15 residues. Germline V CDR1 and CDR2: SGHAT, FQNNGV. V lost 5 bases to trimming and J lost 4 bases; unmatched junction nucleotides: 10. The CDR3 DNA follows: TGTGCCAGCAGCGCCAAGACAGGGTCGGGCACTGAAGCTTTCTTT. This encodes CASSAKTGSGTEAFF.

The chain combines TRBV4-1 with TRBJ1-2; 7 bases are a match to TRBD1. This CDR3 is 14 amino acids long. V gave up 1 base and J gave up 6 bases; unmatched junction bases: 5. Per germline, CDR1 MGHRA and CDR2 YSYEKL. The CDR3 coding sequence is TGCGCCAGCAGCCAAGCCGGGACAGAGAATGGCTACACCTTC. This translates into CASSQAGTENGYTF.

The chain recombines TRBV19 with TRBJ1-1; D gene ambiguous. Germline V gene data show CDR1 as LNHDA and CDR2 as SQIVND (reference sequence). CDR3 length: 14 residues. Trimming took 2 bases from V and 1 from J, leaving 8 bases between them. CDR3 coding DNA: TGTGCCAGTAGTATACGTCCAGAGAACACTGAAGCTTTCTTT. It encodes CASSIRPENTEAFF.

The rearrangement joins TRBV18 to TRBJ1-1, with 7 bases lining up with TRBD1. CDR1 and CDR2 from the germline V gene are KGHSH and LQKENI. V lost 4 bases to trimming and J lost 3 bases; unmatched junction nucleotides: 8. This CDR3 has 15 amino acids. The CDR3 region is CASSQQGSQHTEAFF. For the CDR3, the DNA is TGTGCCAGCTCACAACAGGGGTCCCAACACACTGAAGCTTTCTTT.

This clone has just one count. The chain is built from TRBV4-1 and TRBJ2-5; D uncertain. The CDR3 totals 15 residues. The germline CDR1 and CDR2 sequences are MGHRA and YSYEKL. The V end lost 4 bases, the J end lost 1 base, and 13 bases lay between the germline ends. The CDR3 nucleotides read TGCGCCAGCAGCCCCCCGTCAGCGAGCCAAGAGACCCAGTACTTC. It is translated as CASSPPSASQETQYF.

This clone was counted once. The chain combines TRBV7-9 with TRBJ2-2, with 7 bases fitting TRBD1. The CDR3 length is 14 residues. Germline CDR1 is SEHNR and CDR2 is FQNEAQ (reference sequence). Losses at the gene ends were 2 bases for V and 4 bases for J; bases not matched to a gene: 1. The DNA of the CDR3 is TGTGCCAGCAGCTTATCAGGGGGCACCGGGGAGCTGTTTTTT. It translates to CASSLSGGTGELFF.

This clone was picked up one time. This chain joins TRBV10-2 and TRBJ2-5; the D gene is possibly TRBD2 (7 bases). Trimming pared 6 bases from V and 5 bases from J, leaving 19 bases between. CDR1 and CDR2 from the germline V gene are WSHSY and SAAADI. This CDR3 has 15 amino acids. The CDR3 DNA sequence: TGCGCCAGCAGGCCCCGTAGAGGGGGGGAGGAGACCCAGTACTTC. It codes for CASRPRRGGEETQYF.

The chain uses TRBV30 and TRBJ2-3; TRBD2 matches 9 bases. Germline V gives CDR1 GTSNPN, CDR2 SVGIG (reference sequence). This CDR3 spans 14 amino acids. Germline trimming cut 2 bases from V and 6 bases from J; bases unmatched to any gene: 6. DNA of the CDR3: TGTGCCTGGAGTCCGCGGGGGGGCCGGGATACGCAGTATTTT. It translates to CAWSPRGGRDTQYF.

V and J are TRBV3-1 (or the pseudogene TRBV3-2) and TRBJ2-2; tentative D call: TRBD1 (5 bases). The CDR3 is made up of 13 amino acids. Between the trimmed V and J ends, which lost 1 base and 6 bases, there was a span of 6 bases. Germline CDR1 reads LGHDT; CDR2 reads YNNKEL (reference sequence). CDR3 region: CASSQVGAGELFF. CDR3 sequence (DNA): TGTGCCAGCAGCCAAGTAGGGGCCGGGGAGCTGTTTTTT.

J is TRBJ1-1 and V is TRBV18; tentatively, D is TRBD1 (5 bases). Germline lookup yields CDR1 KGHSH and CDR2 LQKENI. The ends were cut back, 0 bases at V and 3 bases at J, with 11 bases in the middle. This CDR3 is 15 amino acids long. The CDR3 coding sequence is TGTGCCAGCTCACCACCGGAGAAGGGGTACACTGAAGCTTTCTTT. Amino acid sequence: CASSPPEKGYTEAFF.

This chain connects TRBV2 to TRBJ1-5; possible D gene TRBD1, 5 bases. CDR1 is SNHLY and CDR2 is FYNNEI in the germline V gene. Trimming took 4 bases from V and 6 from J, leaving 13 bases between them. The length of the CDR3 is 14 residues. As DNA, the CDR3 is TGTGCCAGCAGTGCCGCGGGGGGAGCTCAGCCCCAGCATTTT. As protein: CASSAAGGAQPQHF.

The J gene is TRBJ1-5, the V gene TRBV19; D is unclear. The ends were cut back, 7 bases at V and 5 bases at J, with 12 bases in the middle. The length of the CDR3 is 13 residues. Per the germline V gene, CDR1 is LNHDA and CDR2 is SQIVND (reference sequence). The CDR3 reads CASKADFDQPQHF. CDR3 coding DNA: TGTGCCAGTAAGGCGGATTTTGATCAGCCCCAGCATTTT.

About this clone itself: This sample also contains other DNA sequences that code for the same CDR3. The chain recombines TRBV5-1 with TRBJ2-1; 8 nucleotides agree with TRBD2. J gave up 7 bases and V 2 bases, and 8 bases lay outside the gene matches. The CDR3 is 15 amino acids. In germline, CDR1 is SGHRS, CDR2 YFSETQ. CDR3: CASSLEAGGGNEQFF. The CDR3 DNA follows: TGCGCCAGCAGCTTAGAGGCGGGGGGCGGAAATGAGCAGTTCTTC.

The chain couples TRBV6-2 or TRBV6-3 to TRBJ2-1, with D possibly TRBD2 on 5 matching bases. The CDR3 runs 13 residues. V was pared by 5 bases and J by 4 bases, with 9 bases between. Germline V CDR1 and CDR2: MNHEY, SVGEGT. The CDR3 coding sequence is TGTGCCAGCAGTCTACTAGGTTACAATGAGCAGTTCTTC. Its translation is CASSLLGYNEQFF.

The chain is built from TRBV4-1 and TRBJ2-7, with 7 bases that match TRBD1. CDR1 is MGHRA and CDR2 is YSYEKL in the germline V gene. The CDR3 length is 14 residues. The ends lost 5 bases at V and 7 bases at J; junction bases unmatched: 11. The CDR3 DNA is TGCGCCAGCAGCAACCGGGACAGTGACTTTGAGCAGTACTTC. Amino acid sequence: CASSNRDSDFEQYF.

The chain combines TRBV6-6 with TRBJ2-7; weak D call: TRBD2 (5 bases). Germline V gives CDR1 MNHNY, CDR2 SVGAGI (reference sequence). V was clipped by 0 bases and J by 4 bases, with 16 bases between them. CDR3 length: 16 amino acids. DNA of the CDR3: TGTGCCAGCAGTTACTCGATCCGGGAAGGGCGGTACGAGCAGTACTTC. Its protein is CASSYSIREGRYEQYF.